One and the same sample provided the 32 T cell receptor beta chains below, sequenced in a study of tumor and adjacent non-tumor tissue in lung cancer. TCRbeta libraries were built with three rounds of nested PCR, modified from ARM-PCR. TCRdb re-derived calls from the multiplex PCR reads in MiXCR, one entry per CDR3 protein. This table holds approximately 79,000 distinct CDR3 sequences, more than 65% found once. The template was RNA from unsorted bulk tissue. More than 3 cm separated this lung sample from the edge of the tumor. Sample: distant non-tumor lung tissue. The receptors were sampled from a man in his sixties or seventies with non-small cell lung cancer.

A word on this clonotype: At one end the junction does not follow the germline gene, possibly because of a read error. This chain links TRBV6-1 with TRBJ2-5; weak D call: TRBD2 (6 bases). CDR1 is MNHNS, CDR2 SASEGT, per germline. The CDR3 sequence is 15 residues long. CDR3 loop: CASSESAVGRESQYF. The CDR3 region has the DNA TGTGCCAGCAGTGAAAGTGCTGTGGGACGGGAGAGCCAGTACTTC.

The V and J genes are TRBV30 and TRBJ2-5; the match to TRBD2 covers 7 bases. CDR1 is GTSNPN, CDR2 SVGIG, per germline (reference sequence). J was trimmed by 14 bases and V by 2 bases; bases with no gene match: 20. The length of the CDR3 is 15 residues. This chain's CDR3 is CAWSRRAGIQETQYF. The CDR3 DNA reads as TGTGCCTGGAGTAGGCGAGCGGGGATCCAAGAGACGCAATACTTC.

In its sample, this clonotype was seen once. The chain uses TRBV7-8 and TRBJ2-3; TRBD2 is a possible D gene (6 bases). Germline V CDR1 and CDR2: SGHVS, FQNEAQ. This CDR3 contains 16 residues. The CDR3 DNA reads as TGTGTCAGTAGCTTAGCGGCGGCCCCCGGGACAGATACGCAGTATTTT. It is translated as CVSSLAAAPGTDTQYF.

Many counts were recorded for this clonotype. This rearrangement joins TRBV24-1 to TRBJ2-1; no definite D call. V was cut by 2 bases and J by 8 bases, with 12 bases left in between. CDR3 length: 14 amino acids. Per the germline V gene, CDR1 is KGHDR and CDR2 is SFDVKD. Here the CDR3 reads CATSDSGLRDEQFF. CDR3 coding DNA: TGTGCCACCAGTGATTCAGGCCTAAGGGATGAGCAGTTCTTC.

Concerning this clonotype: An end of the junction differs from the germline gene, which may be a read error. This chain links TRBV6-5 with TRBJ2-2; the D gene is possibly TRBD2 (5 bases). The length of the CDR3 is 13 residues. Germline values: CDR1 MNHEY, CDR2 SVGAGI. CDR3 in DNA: TGTGCCAGCAGTTACTGGTGCACCGGGGAGTTGTTCTTT. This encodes CASSYWCTGELFF.

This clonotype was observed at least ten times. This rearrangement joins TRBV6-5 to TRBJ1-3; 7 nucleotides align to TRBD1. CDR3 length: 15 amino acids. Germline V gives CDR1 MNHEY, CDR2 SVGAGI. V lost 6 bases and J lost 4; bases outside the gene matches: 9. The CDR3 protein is CASSPGQVWGNTIYF. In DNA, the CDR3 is TGTGCCAGCAGCCCAGGACAGGTCTGGGGAAACACCATATATTTT.

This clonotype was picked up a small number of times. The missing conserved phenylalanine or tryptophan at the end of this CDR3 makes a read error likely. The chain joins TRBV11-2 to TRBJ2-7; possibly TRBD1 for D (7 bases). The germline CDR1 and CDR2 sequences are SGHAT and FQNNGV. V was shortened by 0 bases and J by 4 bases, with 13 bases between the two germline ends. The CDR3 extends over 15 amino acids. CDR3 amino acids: CASSLDQGGKYEQYN. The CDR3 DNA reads TGTGCCAGCAGCTTAGACCAGGGGGGCAAGTACGAGCAGTACAAC.

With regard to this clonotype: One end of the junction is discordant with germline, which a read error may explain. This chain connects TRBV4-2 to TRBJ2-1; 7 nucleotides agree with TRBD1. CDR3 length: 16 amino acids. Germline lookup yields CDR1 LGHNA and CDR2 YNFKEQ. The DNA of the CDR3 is TGTGCTAACAGCCAAGAATCAGGGGGATCGTACAATGAGCAGTTATTC. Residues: CANSQESGGSYNEQLF.

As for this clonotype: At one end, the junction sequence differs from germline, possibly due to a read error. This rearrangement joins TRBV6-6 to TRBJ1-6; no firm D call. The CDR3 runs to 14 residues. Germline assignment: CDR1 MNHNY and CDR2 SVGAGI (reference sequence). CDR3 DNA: TGTGTCAGCAGTTCGAGCTCCCATAATTCACCCCTCCACTTT. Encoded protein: CVSSSSSHNSPLHF.

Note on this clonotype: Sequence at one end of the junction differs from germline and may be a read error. CDR3 region: CTSSEANFTQYF. CDR3 DNA sequence: TGTACCAGCAGTGAAGCCAATTTTACGCAGTATTTT. The chain links TRBV6-1 to TRBJ2-3; D uncertain. CDR3 length: 12 amino acids. Germline V gene lookup returns CDR1 MNHNS and CDR2 SASEGT.

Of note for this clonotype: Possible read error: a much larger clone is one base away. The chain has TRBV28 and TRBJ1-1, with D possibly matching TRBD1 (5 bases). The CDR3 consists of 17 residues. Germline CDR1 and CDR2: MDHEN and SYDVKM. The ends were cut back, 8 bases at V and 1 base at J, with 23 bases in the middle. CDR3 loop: CASSRWAGSRWNTEAFF. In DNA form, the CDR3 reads TGTGCCAGCTCTAGGTGGGCAGGGTCCCGGTGGAACACTGAAGCTTTCTTT.

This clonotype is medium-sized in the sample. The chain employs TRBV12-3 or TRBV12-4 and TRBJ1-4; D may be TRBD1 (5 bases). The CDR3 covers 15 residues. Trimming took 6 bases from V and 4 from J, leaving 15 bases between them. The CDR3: CASSVQAGNNEKLFF. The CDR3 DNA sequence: TGTGCCAGCAGCGTACAGGCAGGGAATAATGAAAAACTGTTTTTT.

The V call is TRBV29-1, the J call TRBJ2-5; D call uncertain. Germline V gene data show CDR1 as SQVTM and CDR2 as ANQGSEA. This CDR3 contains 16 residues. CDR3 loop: CSAKPYLQKSQETQYF. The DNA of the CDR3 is TGCAGTGCCAAGCCCTACCTCCAGAAAAGTCAAGAGACCCAGTACTTC.

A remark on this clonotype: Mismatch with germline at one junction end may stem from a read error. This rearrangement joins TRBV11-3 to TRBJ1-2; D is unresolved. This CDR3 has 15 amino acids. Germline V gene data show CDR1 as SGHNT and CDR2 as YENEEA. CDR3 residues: CACSLEHGRTYGYIF. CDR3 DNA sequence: TGTGCCTGCAGCTTAGAACACGGACGGACCTATGGCTATATCTTC.

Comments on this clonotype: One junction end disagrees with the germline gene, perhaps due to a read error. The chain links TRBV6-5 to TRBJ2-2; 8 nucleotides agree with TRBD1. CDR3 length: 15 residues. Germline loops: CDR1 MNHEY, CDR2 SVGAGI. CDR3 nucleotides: TGTGCCAGCAGTTACCCGGGACAGGACACCGGGGAGCTGCTTTTT. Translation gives CASSYPGQDTGELLF.

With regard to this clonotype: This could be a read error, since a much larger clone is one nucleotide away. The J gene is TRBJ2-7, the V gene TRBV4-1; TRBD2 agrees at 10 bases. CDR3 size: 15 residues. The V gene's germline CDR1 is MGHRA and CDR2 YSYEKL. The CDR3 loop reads CARSQLAGATYEQYF. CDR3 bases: TGCGCCAGGAGCCAGCTAGCGGGAGCGACCTACGAGCAGTACTTC.

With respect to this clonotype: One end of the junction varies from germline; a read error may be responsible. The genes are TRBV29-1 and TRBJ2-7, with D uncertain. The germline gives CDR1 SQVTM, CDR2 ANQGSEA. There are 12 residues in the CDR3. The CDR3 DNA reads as TGCAGCGTCGATGGCGGTTCCTACGAACAGTACTTC. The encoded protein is CSVDGGSYEQYF.

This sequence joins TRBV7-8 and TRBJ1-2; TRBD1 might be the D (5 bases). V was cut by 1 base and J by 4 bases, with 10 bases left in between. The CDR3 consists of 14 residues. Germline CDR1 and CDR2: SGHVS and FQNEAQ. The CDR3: CASSLEYGTYGYTF. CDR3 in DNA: TGTGCCAGCAGCTTAGAGTACGGGACCTATGGCTACACCTTC.

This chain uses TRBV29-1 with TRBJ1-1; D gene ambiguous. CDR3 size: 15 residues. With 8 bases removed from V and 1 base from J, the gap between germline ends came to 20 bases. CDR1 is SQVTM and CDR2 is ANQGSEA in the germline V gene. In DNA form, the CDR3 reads TGCAGCTTCGACAACTTGCAGGCAGCGAACACTGAAGCTTTCTTT. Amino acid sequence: CSFDNLQAANTEAFF.

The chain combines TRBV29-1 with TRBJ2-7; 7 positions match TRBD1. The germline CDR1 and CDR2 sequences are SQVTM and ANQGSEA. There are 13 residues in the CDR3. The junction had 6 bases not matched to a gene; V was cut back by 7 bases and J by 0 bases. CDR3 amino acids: CSATGANSYEQYF. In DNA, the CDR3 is TGCAGCGCAACAGGGGCTAACTCCTACGAGCAGTACTTC.

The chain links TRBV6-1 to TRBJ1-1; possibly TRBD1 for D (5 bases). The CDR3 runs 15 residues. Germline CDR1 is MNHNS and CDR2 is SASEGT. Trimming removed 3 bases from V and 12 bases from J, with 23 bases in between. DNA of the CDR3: TGTGCCAGCAGTGAGAGGAGCAGGGTTAACACTAGAACTTTCTTT. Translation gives CASSERSRVNTRTFF.

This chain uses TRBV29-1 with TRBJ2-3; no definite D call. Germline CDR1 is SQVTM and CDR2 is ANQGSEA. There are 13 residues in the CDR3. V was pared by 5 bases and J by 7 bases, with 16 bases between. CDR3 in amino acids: CSVTWTTLYTQYF. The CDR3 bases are TGCAGCGTTACGTGGACCACTCTGTATACGCAGTATTTT.

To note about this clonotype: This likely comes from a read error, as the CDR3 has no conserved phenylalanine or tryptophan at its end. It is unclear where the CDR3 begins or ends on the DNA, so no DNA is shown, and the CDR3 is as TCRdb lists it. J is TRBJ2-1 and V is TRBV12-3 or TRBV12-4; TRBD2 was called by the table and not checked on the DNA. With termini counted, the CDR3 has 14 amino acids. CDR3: CASSLSREGNEQPL.

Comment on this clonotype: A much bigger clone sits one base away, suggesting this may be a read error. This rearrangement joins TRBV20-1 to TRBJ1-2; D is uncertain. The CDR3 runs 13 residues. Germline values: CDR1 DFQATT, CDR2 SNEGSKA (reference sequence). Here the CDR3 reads CSARIPDGYGYIF. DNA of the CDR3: TGCAGTGCTAGAATTCCGGACGGGTATGGCTACATCTTC.

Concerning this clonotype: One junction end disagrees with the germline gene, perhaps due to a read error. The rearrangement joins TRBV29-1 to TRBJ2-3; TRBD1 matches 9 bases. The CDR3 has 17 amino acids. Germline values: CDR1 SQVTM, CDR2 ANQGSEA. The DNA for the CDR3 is TGTAGCTTACTCCCATATATGACAGGGGGGGACACAGATACGCAGTACTTT. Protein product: CSLLPYMTGGDTDTQYF.

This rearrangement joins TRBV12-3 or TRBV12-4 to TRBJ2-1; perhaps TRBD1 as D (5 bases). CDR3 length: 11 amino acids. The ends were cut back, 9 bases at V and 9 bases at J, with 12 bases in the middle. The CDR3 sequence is CARCSRGEQFF. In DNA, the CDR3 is TGTGCCAGGTGTTCAAGGGGTGAGCAGTTCTTC.

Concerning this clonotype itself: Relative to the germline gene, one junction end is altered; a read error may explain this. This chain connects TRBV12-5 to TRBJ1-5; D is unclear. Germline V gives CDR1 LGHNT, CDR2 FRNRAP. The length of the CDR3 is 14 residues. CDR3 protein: CVSGLTAGGQPQHF. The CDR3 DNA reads TGTGTTAGTGGCCTTACCGCTGGTGGTCAGCCCCAGCATTTC.

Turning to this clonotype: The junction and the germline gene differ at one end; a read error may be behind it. The CDR3 nucleotides are TGCAGTGCTAGGGACGGGTCCTGGGGAAACACCGTATATTTT. Protein sequence: CSARDGSWGNTVYF. V and J are TRBV20-1 and TRBJ1-3, with D unclear. Germline CDR1 DFQATT, CDR2 SNEGSKA (reference sequence). The CDR3 runs to 14 residues.

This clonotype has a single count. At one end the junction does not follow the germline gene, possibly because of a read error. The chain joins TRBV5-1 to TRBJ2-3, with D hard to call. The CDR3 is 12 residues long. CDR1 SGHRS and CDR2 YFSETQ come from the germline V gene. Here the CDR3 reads CASIPRTDTQYF. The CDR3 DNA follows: TGCGCCAGCATCCCCCGCACAGATACGCAATATTTT.

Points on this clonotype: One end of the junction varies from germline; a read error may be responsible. The chain's CDR3 is CSVERAGPSYAQYF. The DNA for the CDR3 is TGCAGCGTTGAAAGGGCGGGGCCGAGCTACGCGCAGTACTTC. V usage is TRBV29-1 and J usage is TRBJ2-7, with a weak D call TRBD2 (6 bases). CDR3 length equals 14 residues. Germline values: CDR1 SQVTM, CDR2 ANQGSEA.

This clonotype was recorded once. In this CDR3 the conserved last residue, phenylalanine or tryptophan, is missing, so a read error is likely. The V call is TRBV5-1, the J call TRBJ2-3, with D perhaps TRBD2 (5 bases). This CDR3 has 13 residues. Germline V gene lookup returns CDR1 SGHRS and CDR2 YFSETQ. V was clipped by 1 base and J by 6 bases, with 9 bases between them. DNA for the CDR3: TGCGCCAGCAGCTTGTTCCCGGGGGATACGCAGTATTAT. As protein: CASSLFPGDTQYY.

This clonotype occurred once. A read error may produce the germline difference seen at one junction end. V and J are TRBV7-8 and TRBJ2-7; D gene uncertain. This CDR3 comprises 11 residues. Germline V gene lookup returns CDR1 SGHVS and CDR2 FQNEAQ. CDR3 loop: CASILIYEQYF. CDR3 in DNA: TGTGCTAGCATCCTAATATATGAGCAGTACTTC.